A single sample gave rise to the 28 T cell receptor beta chains below, sequenced in a study of radiation and T cells in renal cell carcinoma. As for time point: baseline pretreatment blood. The treatment was: 15 Gy SBRT to primary tumor, nephrectomy 4 weeks later. The protocol was immunoSEQ multiplex PCR, while the TCRdb copy is restricted to in-frame clones and leaves out a portion. The data contain 85,000 to 100,000 clones, 75% to 90% of them seen just once; the ten biggest clones take up almost 8%. The source material was blood, sampled from a patient whose treatment included radiotherapy and nephrectomy. These receptors were collected from a man in his fifties or sixties with renal cell carcinoma.

The table lists this clone with a count of one. V and J are TRBV2 and TRBJ2-2, with D uncertain. Deletions cut 6 bases from V and 2 bases from J, with 10 bases between. This CDR3 region has 14 residues. Germline lookup yields CDR1 SNHLY and CDR2 FYNNEI. In nucleotides, the CDR3 is TGTGCCAGCAGGGCGACGGTTAACACCGGGGAGCTGTTTTTT. It translates to CASRATVNTGELFF.

This chain uses TRBV7-3 with TRBJ2-1; D is possibly TRBD2 (5 bases). Per the germline V gene, CDR1 is SGHTA and CDR2 is FQGTGA. There are 11 residues in the CDR3. Trimming took off 5 bases at V and 12 bases at J, with 11 bases between the two ends. Here the CDR3 reads CASSRWERQFF. The CDR3 coding sequence is TGTGCCAGCAGCCGCTGGGAGCGGCAGTTCTTC.

The rearrangement links TRBV7-2 to TRBJ2-5; 7 bases are a match to TRBD1. The trim removed 5 bases at V and 1 base at J, leaving 4 bases unmatched. Germline CDR1 SGHTA, CDR2 FQGNSA. CDR3 length: 14 amino acids. CDR3 in DNA: TGTGCCAGCAGCCAGAGGACAGGCCAAGAGACCCAGTACTTC. It encodes CASSQRTGQETQYF.

This clone was seen a handful of times. This chain uses TRBV7-2 with TRBJ1-1; TRBD1 might be the D (5 bases). This CDR3 has 14 residues. The germline V gene encodes CDR1 SGHTA and CDR2 FQGNSA. The V end lost 1 base, the J end lost 11 bases, and 17 bases lay between the germline ends. CDR3 coding DNA: TGTGCCAGCAGCTTAGTTACGGGCAGGGCTCGGGCTTTCTTT. Its translation: CASSLVTGRARAFF.

The J gene is TRBJ1-6, the V gene TRBV11-2, with D perhaps TRBD1 (6 bases). This CDR3 spans 17 amino acids. The ends were cut back, 4 bases at V and 6 bases at J, with 19 bases in the middle. Germline V gene lookup returns CDR1 SGHAT and CDR2 FQNNGV. CDR3 coding DNA: TGTGCCAGCAGCTCCCCGCAGGGGACCCTTTCTAATTCACCCCTCCACTTT. Translation gives CASSSPQGTLSNSPLHF.

The chain couples TRBV27 to TRBJ1-1; D uncertain. Trimming removed 6 bases at V and 10 bases at J, with 12 bases between. Germline CDR1 reads MNHEY; CDR2 reads SMNVEV (reference sequence). This CDR3 has 11 amino acids. The CDR3 spells CASRSPGRAFF. CDR3 sequence (DNA): TGTGCCAGCAGATCCCCAGGCAGAGCTTTCTTT.

This clone was recorded once. V usage is TRBV5-6 and J usage is TRBJ2-2, with 13 nucleotides matching TRBD2. Germline loops: CDR1 SGHDT, CDR2 YYEEEE. V shed 4 bases and J 7 bases; nucleotides not matched to a gene: 4. There are 15 residues in the CDR3. The CDR3 reads CASSPGLAGYGELFF. DNA for the CDR3: TGTGCCAGCAGCCCGGGACTAGCGGGATACGGGGAGCTGTTTTTT.

CDR3 residues: CASSNGLASTDTQYF. The DNA for the CDR3 is TGTGCCAGTAGCAATGGGCTAGCTAGCACAGATACGCAGTATTTT. The rearrangement joins TRBV19 to TRBJ2-3; D is perhaps TRBD2 (5 bases). Per the germline V gene, CDR1 is LNHDA and CDR2 is SQIVND (reference sequence). Between the trimmed V and J ends, which lost 6 bases and 0 bases, there was a span of 13 bases. The CDR3 length is 15 residues.

The chain carries TRBV5-1 and TRBJ2-1, with a tentative D call TRBD2 (5 bases). Germline V gene data show CDR1 as SGHRS and CDR2 as YFSETQ. The CDR3 spans 14 residues. V lost 0 bases and J 6 bases, leaving 10 bases between the germline ends. As DNA, the CDR3 is TGCGCCAGCAGCTTGGGTTGGACTTCCAATGAGCAGTTCTTC. Amino acid sequence: CASSLGWTSNEQFF.

This clone was counted only a few times. This chain links TRBV19 with TRBJ2-1, with D perhaps TRBD2 (6 bases). Germline CDR1 LNHDA, CDR2 SQIVND (reference sequence). Deletions cut 8 bases from V and 14 bases from J, with 16 bases between. The CDR3 runs to 11 residues. Here the CDR3 DNA reads TGTGCCAGTGGCCTGATGGGAGGAGAGTTCTTC. It translates to CASGLMGGEFF.

V is TRBV6-5 and J is TRBJ2-3; a possible D gene is TRBD2 (5 bases). The CDR3 loop spans 14 amino acids. Trimming took off 2 bases at V and 4 bases at J, with 10 bases between the two ends. Germline CDR1 MNHEY, CDR2 SVGAGI. Here the CDR3 reads CASSYGRTSDTQYF. The CDR3, as DNA: TGTGCCAGCAGTTACGGGAGAACTTCAGATACGCAGTATTTT.

The CDR3 region is CASSLNSPDKHTQYF. Written as DNA, the CDR3 is TGTGCCAGCAGCTTGAATTCCCCAGACAAGCATACGCAGTATTTT. The chain links TRBV5-4 to TRBJ2-3; D is undetermined. V lost 1 base, J lost 7 bases, and 16 bases lay in between. Germline CDR1 SGHNT, CDR2 YYREEE (reference sequence). CDR3 size: 15 residues.

The chain combines TRBV6-5 with TRBJ2-7; TRBD1 aligns across 8 bases. The CDR3 extends over 15 amino acids. After removal of 1 base from V and 6 bases from J, the junction contained 8 bases not matched to a gene. Germline-derived CDR1 and CDR2 are MNHEY and SVGAGI. The CDR3 DNA reads as TGTGCCAGCAGTTACTGGGGACAGGAGGTCCCCGAGCAGTACTTC. It encodes CASSYWGQEVPEQYF.

This clone was recorded once. The chain combines TRBV2 with TRBJ2-7; 8 positions agree with TRBD2. The CDR3 runs to 17 residues. Per germline, CDR1 SNHLY and CDR2 FYNNEI. V was pared by 4 bases and J by 3 bases, with 14 bases of the junction left unmatched. CDR3 amino acids: CASSGREAHPLDYEQYF. The CDR3 DNA sequence: TGTGCCAGCAGTGGGCGGGAGGCCCACCCACTCGACTACGAGCAGTACTTC.

This chain connects TRBV2 to TRBJ2-7, with D possibly TRBD1 on 6 matching bases. CDR1 is SNHLY, CDR2 FYNNEI, per germline. This CDR3 is 13 amino acids long. Trimming pared 3 bases from V and 2 bases from J, leaving 8 bases between. CDR3 residues: CASSEGTTYEQYF. The CDR3 DNA follows: TGTGCCAGCAGTGAGGGGACAACCTACGAGCAGTACTTC.

CDR3 amino acids: CASSAGYGELFF. The CDR3 bases are TGTGCCAGCAGTGCTGGGTACGGGGAGCTGTTTTTT. The rearrangement uses TRBV2 and TRBJ2-2; no clear D. The germline gives CDR1 SNHLY, CDR2 FYNNEI. The CDR3 runs to 12 residues. V dropped 4 bases and J dropped 7 bases, with 7 bases sitting between them.

This clone was seen more than once but under ten times. The chain couples TRBV18 to TRBJ2-7; D is unclear. Germline V gene sequence: CDR1 KGHSH, CDR2 LQKENI. The V end lost 0 bases, the J end lost 2 bases, and 11 bases lay between the germline ends. The CDR3 has 15 residues. DNA for the CDR3: TGTGCCAGCTCACCACCGATTCTAGGGCCCTACGAGCAGTACTTC. This gives the protein CASSPPILGPYEQYF. The full variable domain, completed using reference TRBV18 and TRBJ2-7, is NAGVMQNPRHLVRRRGQEARLRCSPMKGHSHVYWYRQLPEEGLKFMVYLQKENIIDESGMPKERFSAEFPKEGPSILRIQQVVRGDSAAYFCASSPPILGPYEQYFGPGTRLTVT.

This chain's CDR3 is CASSTAWFQFF. The CDR3 region has the DNA TGTGCCAGCTCCACAGCTTGGTTCCAGTTCTTC. The chain is built from TRBV7-9 and TRBJ2-1; D remains ambiguous. There are 11 residues in the CDR3. V gave up 8 bases and J gave up 13 bases, with 15 bases separating them. In germline, CDR1 is SEHNR, CDR2 FQNEAQ (reference sequence).

The rearrangement joins TRBV27 to TRBJ2-3; 11 nucleotides match TRBD1. Germline V lookup: CDR1 MNHEY, CDR2 SMNVEV (reference sequence). J gave up 2 bases and V 6 bases, and 4 bases lay outside the gene matches. The CDR3 sequence is 15 residues long. CDR3: CASSRGQGVTDTQYF. The CDR3 DNA reads as TGTGCCAGCAGCCGGGGACAGGGGGTCACAGATACGCAGTATTTT.

The J gene is TRBJ2-1, the V gene TRBV5-1, with D tentatively TRBD1 (6 bases). Germline values: CDR1 SGHRS, CDR2 YFSETQ. V was shortened by 3 bases and J by 9 bases, with 13 bases between the two germline ends. This CDR3 contains 13 residues. The CDR3 region has the DNA TGCGCCAGCAGCTGGGGGCCGGGACGTGAGCAGTTCTTC. Protein: CASSWGPGREQFF.

V is TRBV5-1 and J is TRBJ2-5; maybe TRBD2 (7 bases). This CDR3 spans 16 amino acids. Trimming took off 2 bases at V and 5 bases at J, with 19 bases between the two ends. Germline loops: CDR1 SGHRS, CDR2 YFSETQ. The CDR3 sequence: CASSFWGSGGAETQYF. The CDR3 coding sequence is TGCGCCAGCAGCTTTTGGGGCAGTGGGGGGGCGGAGACCCAGTACTTC.

This clone came up once. The CDR3 DNA follows: TGCGCCAGCACCGAGACAGGGGGCGCAGATACGCAGTATTTT. Its protein is CASTETGGADTQYF. The J gene is TRBJ2-3, the V gene TRBV5-1; 10 nucleotides agree with TRBD1. V lost 6 bases, J lost 4 bases, and 5 bases stayed unmatched. Per the germline V gene, CDR1 is SGHRS and CDR2 is YFSETQ. This CDR3 spans 14 amino acids.

This sequence joins TRBV5-1 and TRBJ2-1; TRBD2 is a possible D gene (5 bases). Trimming stripped 4 bases from V and 0 bases from J, with 14 bases between. Germline lookup yields CDR1 SGHRS and CDR2 YFSETQ. The CDR3 consists of 16 residues. CDR3 in amino acids: CASSGSKGSSYNEQFF. Here the CDR3 DNA reads TGCGCCAGCAGCGGTTCTAAAGGGAGCTCCTACAATGAGCAGTTCTTC.

The chain has TRBV28 and TRBJ2-3; maybe TRBD1 (6 bases). The CDR3 has 16 amino acids. Trimming shortened V by 3 bases and J by 2 bases, and 15 bases separated the two germline ends. Germline values: CDR1 MDHEN, CDR2 SYDVKM. This CDR3 reads CASSFFWGPDTDTQYF. The CDR3, as DNA: TGTGCCAGCAGTTTTTTTTGGGGGCCCGACACAGATACGCAGTATTTT.

The chain joins TRBV5-1 to TRBJ2-2; no definite D call. The V end lost 6 bases, the J end lost 2 bases, and 14 bases lay between the germline ends. The CDR3 covers 15 residues. Germline values: CDR1 SGHRS, CDR2 YFSETQ. The CDR3 region has the DNA TGCGCCAGCAAACCTGACTCAACCAACACCGGGGAGCTGTTTTTT. Amino acids: CASKPDSTNTGELFF.

V usage is TRBV9 and J usage is TRBJ1-5; TRBD1 aligns across 9 bases. V lost 2 bases to trimming and J lost 5 bases; unmatched junction nucleotides: 5. Per germline, CDR1 SGDLS and CDR2 YYNGEE. This CDR3 is built from 15 residues. CDR3 loop: CASSVSGTGHQPQHF. In DNA form, the CDR3 reads TGTGCCAGCAGCGTGTCCGGGACAGGGCATCAGCCCCAGCATTTT. Supplemented by reference TRBV9 and TRBJ1-5, the full variable domain reads DSGVTQTPKHLITATGQRVTLRCSPRSGDLSVYWYQQSLDQGLQFLIQYYNGEERAKGNILERFSAQQFPDLHSELNLSSLELGDSALYFCASSVSGTGHQPQHFGDGTRLSIL.

V gene TRBV19 combines with J gene TRBJ2-7; 9 positions agree with TRBD1. CDR1 is LNHDA, CDR2 SQIVND, per germline (reference sequence). The CDR3 consists of 15 residues. V was pared by 5 bases and J by 2 bases, with 7 bases of the junction left unmatched. This CDR3 is CASSPGQGSTYEQYF. CDR3 DNA sequence: TGTGCCAGTAGTCCTGGACAGGGGTCCACCTACGAGCAGTACTTC.

CDR3 nucleotide sequence: TGTGCCAGCAGCTTAGATCTGATTAGCCGTGAGACCCAGTACTTC. Encoded protein: CASSLDLISRETQYF. The gene calls are TRBV11-2 and TRBJ2-5; D gene unclear. CDR1 is SGHAT and CDR2 is FQNNGV in the germline V gene. Between the trimmed V and J ends, which lost 0 bases and 5 bases, there was a span of 13 bases. This CDR3 has 15 amino acids. Using reference TRBV11-2 and TRBJ2-5 for the parts outside the CDR3, the full variable domain is EAGVAQSPRYKIIEKRQSVAFWCNPISGHATLYWYQQILGQGPKLLIQFQNNGVVDDSQLPKDRFSAERLKGVDSTLKIQPAKLEDSAVYLCASSLDLISRETQYFGPGTRLLVL.